This T cell receptor beta chain was found in a study of cytomegalovirus exposure and HLA in healthy donors (dated by TCRdb to about 2017). The study in broad terms: In an earlier analysis of several hundred of the donors, 276 Gb of sequence data and 120 million or so unique TCR beta sequences from about 179 million T cells were reported. Across 300 to 500 genotyped donors of the cohort, an average of approximately 240,000 unique TCR beta nucleotide sequences per donor were sequenced, and about a sixth of those sequences were non-productive. Alongside the repertoire data, information on donor age, sex, ethnicity and CMV serostatus was compiled. Because of strong linkage in the cohort, 5 or 6 DR-DQ haplotypes were treated as single units for association and clustering. Roughly 300 gigabases of sequencing data and approximately 85 million unique TCR sequences were included in an early release covering about 700 HLA-typed donors. Of the roughly 400 genotyped donors, roughly 85% fell in the genetic ancestry cluster associated with self-reported Caucasian donors. The study was designed to test whether signatures of past pathogen exposure could be identified by cataloging public T cell receptors. The study combined high-throughput TCR immunosequencing, statistical association of individual TCRs with disease status, and machine learning to predict cytomegalovirus infection status. Every discovery cohort repertoire had been produced on one sequencing platform. Besides the first cohort of 500 to 700 subjects, a separate validation cohort made up of 120 different subjects was used. A later genetic analysis took genome-wide SNP genotypes for about three fifths of the roughly 700 donors and used that subset as a discovery cohort. Both class I and class II loci were covered by HLA typing, at four-digit resolution. The study profiled the T cell repertoires of under 700 subjects by immunosequencing and related them to cytomegalovirus serostatus. Rather than drawing on any new phenotypic data, the later analysis identified candidate immune exposures from TCR beta sequences and the way those sequences occurred across donors. In an earlier analysis of roughly 580 of the donors, high-throughput TCR beta sequencing was used to judge whether each TCR beta V gene segment behaved as functional or pseudogenic. In a later analysis, previously published TCR beta repertoires from 600 to 850 donors were re-analyzed and high-resolution HLA genotyping was added so that TCR occurrence patterns could be studied. Typing coverage varied by locus: about 620-640 donors for A, B, C, DRB1 and DQB1; approximately 500 for DQA1; approximately 570 for DPA1; approximately 490 for DPB1. Findings and caveats that apply to the study as a whole: In a later analysis, the rate of TCR association differed among HLA loci, with DRB1 alleles having the most associated TCRs and HLA-C alleles having the fewest. The classifier was reported to diagnose cytomegalovirus status with high specificity and sensitivity in both the original cohort and the validation cohort. A group of highly shared sequence variants was considered likely to be a technical artifact of the sequencing pipeline. Because counts were too low, some 16 rarely observed V segments, including chromosome 9 orphons, were excluded from the earlier analysis of several hundred of the donors. In this cohort, only TCR beta chains were sequenced, and detectable features were limited by the absence of alpha or paired-chain data. The study gave a list of about 160 TCR beta chains associated with cytomegalovirus. Some IMGT-functional V segments, including TRBV6-2 and TRBV6-3, could not be distinguished by the 87-base-pair reads and were therefore excluded. Linkage disequilibrium might explain the correlated functional status among segregating V segments, but an unknown experimental factor could not be ruled out. Compared with equally common non-associated chains, HLA-associated TCR beta chains in a later analysis were more clonally expanded and had lower generation probabilities. Sequencing depth was assumed to be roughly uniform across donors in the presence/absence analyses, though that assumption may not hold. When HLA alleles, especially DR and DQ, strongly co-occurred, attributing TCR associations to individual alleles was difficult. It was suggested by the authors that the approach could potentially be generalized to other disease states and immunological phenotypes. In an earlier analysis of fewer than 750 of the donors, most TCR beta V segments were observed in productive rearrangements about 87% or about 30% of the time, broadly matching IMGT annotations. In a later analysis, several top co-occurrence clusters were reported to appear linked to parvovirus B19, influenza, CMV and Epstein-Barr virus. CMV serostatus was the only immune exposure information available for the cohort. While some public TCRs were present in many individuals, most TCR sequences turned up only very rarely across donors. A later genetic analysis reported fewer N-insertions in productive TCRs among donors in an Asian-associated ancestry cluster than the roughly 670-donor mean. In vitro tests confirmed that a few of the cytomegalovirus-associated TCR beta chains recognize cytomegalovirus antigens. HLA typing was unavailable for some donors at each locus, so association tests used only the typed subset. In a later genetic analysis, a missense DCLRE1C variant was associated with V-gene and J-gene trimming of TCR beta chains, and the association was replicated in an independent cohort. A later analysis found that most CMV-associated TCR beta chains appeared HLA-restricted, with HLA associations seemingly driven largely by CMV exposure. In a later analysis, some 18,000 TCR beta sequences were associated with specific HLA alleles at a false discovery rate of 0.05. A further reported finding was that TCR beta sequences accurately predicted the HLA-A and HLA-B alleles for most subjects in the first cohort.

The cohort consisted of 650 to 700 healthy bone marrow donors. At the time of sampling, every cohort member was nominally healthy, though immune exposures that went unrecorded were likely present. The donor was CMV seronegative and belonged to the group of 320 or so seronegative cohort members. Every donor gave a peripheral blood sample, and the peripheral blood mononuclear cells from that sample were used for TCR beta sequencing. The Qiagen DNeasy Blood Extraction Kit was used to extract genomic DNA from the blood cell samples. Receptors were amplified or captured by the immunoSEQ multiplex PCR assay. A mixture of 60 forward primers for TCR Vbeta segments and 13 reverse primers for TCR Jbeta segments was used in the multiplex PCR. The CDR3 region of rearranged TCR beta genes was amplified from genomic DNA by a multiplex PCR assay. The Illumina HiSeq System was used to sequence the amplified TCR beta libraries as 87-base-pair reads. From the authors' description of their analysis: A later analysis counted about 82 million unique TCR beta chains across the 690 or so repertoires, and about 10 million of these chains were shared by at least two donors. A nearest-neighbor algorithm error-corrected the raw reads and collapsed the reads into unique sequences, merging closely related sequences to remove PCR and sequencing errors. V, D and J gene segments were assigned by aligning CDR3 sequences to IMGT reference sequences. For a sequence to be retained, a match of at least six nucleotides was required to both a V gene segment and a J gene segment. Rearrangements were called productive when the CDR3 lacked stop codons and stayed in frame with V and J; all others were non-productive. Following IMGT convention, CDR3 was defined as the stretch from the second conserved V-encoded cysteine up to the conserved J-encoded phenylalanine. The earlier analysis of around 640 of the donors excluded sequences that lacked an unambiguous match to a single V gene segment. In an earlier analysis of approximately 550 of the donors, V segments were called functional above 56.7% productive rearrangements and were called segregating when the between-donor standard deviation exceeded 5%. A statistical classification framework was developed to diagnose cytomegalovirus status using the catalog of TCR beta chain sequences. V and J gene assignment, in a later analysis, came from comparing TCR nucleotide sequences with IMGT/GENE-DB human TR gene sequences. The TCRdist pipeline was used in a later analysis to assign CDR3 sequences and most-parsimonious VDJ recombination scenarios. In a later analysis, each TCR beta chain was defined by its CDR3 amino acid sequence together with its V-gene family, and reads without a unique V-gene family were excluded. A later analysis removed 592 highly shared, low-generation-probability nucleotide sequences to deal with suspected cross-contamination and a sequencing artifact. A later analysis calculated a clonal expansion index for each public chain from normalized within-repertoire ranks of inferred template counts. Generation probabilities in a later analysis came from a VDJ recombination model fitted to out-of-frame rearrangements, and those results were checked against IGoR. In a later analysis, hypergeometric tests were used to score TCR-TCR, TCR-HLA and TCR-CMV co-occurrence, with a repertoire-size bias correction applied to TCR pairs. To estimate false discovery rates, a later analysis permuted the HLA or CMV assignments 20 times. In a later analysis, co-occurring TCRs were grouped using DBSCAN, and TCRdist sequence similarity was added for clustering within HLA-allele-positive subsets. For co-occurrence clustering, repertoires with fewer than 30,000 or more than 120,000 public chains were excluded, along with roughly 5 repertoires with anomalous nucleotide sharing. Imported from immuneACCESS, the table was reduced by TCRdb to in-frame sequences with V and J called. These copies leave out some clones; in studies compared against another copy, an unresolved V gene accounts for under half, and the cause of the remainder is not known. Clone size and V and J calls were adopted from that table, with D and trimming inferred from the DNA. For this sample there are approximately 130,000 clones; 78% appear just once. The ten largest make up around 1.9% of the sample.

CDR1 and CDR2, per the germline V gene, are SGHRS and YFSETQ. There are 15 amino acids in the CDR3, from cysteine to phenylalanine inclusive. The sequence is cut down to CDR3 DNA, 45 bases in frame from base 1. Relative to germline, V is 0 bases shorter and J is 4 bases shorter, with 10 bases between their ends. As for this clone: The antigen it recognizes is unknown. No base quality information exists; no much larger clone differs at one position.

The chain is assembled from TRBV5-1 and TRBJ1-4; the D segment could be TRBD1, given 6 matching bases. The receptor was isolated from a woman between 40 and 55 years old in good health and CMV-seronegative. Sequencing was performed on PBMCs. CDR3 reads: CASSLGQAHNEKLFF. Here is the DNA: TGCGCCAGCAGCTTGGGACAGGCCCATAATGAAAAACTGTTTTTT. The variable domain in full, with residues beyond the CDR3 obtained from the reference TRBV5-1 and TRBJ1-4 genes, is KAGVTQTPRYLIKTRGQQVTLSCSPISGHRSVSWYQQTPGQGLQFLFEYFSETQRNKGNFPGRFSGRQFSNSRSEMNVSTLELGDSALYLCASSLGQAHNEKLFFGSGTQLSVL.